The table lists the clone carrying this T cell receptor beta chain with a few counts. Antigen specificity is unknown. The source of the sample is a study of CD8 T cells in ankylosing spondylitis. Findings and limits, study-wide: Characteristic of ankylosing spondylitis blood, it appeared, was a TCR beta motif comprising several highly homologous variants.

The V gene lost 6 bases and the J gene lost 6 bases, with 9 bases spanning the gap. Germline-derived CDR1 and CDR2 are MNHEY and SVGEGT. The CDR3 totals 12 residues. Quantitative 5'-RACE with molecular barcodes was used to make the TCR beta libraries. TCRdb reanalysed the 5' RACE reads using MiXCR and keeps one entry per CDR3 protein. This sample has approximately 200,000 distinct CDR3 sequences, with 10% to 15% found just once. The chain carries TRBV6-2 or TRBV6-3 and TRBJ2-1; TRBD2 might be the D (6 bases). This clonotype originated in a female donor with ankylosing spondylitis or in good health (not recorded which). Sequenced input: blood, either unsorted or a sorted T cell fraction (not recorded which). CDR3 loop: CASRDYANEQFF. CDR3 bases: TGTGCCAGCAGGGACTATGCCAATGAGCAGTTCTTC.